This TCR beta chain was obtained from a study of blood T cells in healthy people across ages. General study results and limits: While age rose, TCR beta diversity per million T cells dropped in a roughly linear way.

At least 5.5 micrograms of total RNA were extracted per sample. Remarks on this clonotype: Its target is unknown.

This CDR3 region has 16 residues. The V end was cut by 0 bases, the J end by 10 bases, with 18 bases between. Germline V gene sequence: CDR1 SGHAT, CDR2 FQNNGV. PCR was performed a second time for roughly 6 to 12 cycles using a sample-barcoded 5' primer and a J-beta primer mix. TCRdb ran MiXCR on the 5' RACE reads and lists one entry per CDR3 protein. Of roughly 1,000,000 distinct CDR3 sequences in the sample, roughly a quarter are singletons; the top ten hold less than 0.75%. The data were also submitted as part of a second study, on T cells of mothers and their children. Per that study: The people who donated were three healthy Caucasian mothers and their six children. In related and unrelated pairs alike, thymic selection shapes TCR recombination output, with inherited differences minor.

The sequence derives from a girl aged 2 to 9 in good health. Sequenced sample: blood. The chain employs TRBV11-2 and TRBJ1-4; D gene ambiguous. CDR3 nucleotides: TGTGCCAGCAGCTTAGAGCTGGATTTGATTGAGGGAAAACTGTTTTTT. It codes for CASSLELDLIEGKLFF.